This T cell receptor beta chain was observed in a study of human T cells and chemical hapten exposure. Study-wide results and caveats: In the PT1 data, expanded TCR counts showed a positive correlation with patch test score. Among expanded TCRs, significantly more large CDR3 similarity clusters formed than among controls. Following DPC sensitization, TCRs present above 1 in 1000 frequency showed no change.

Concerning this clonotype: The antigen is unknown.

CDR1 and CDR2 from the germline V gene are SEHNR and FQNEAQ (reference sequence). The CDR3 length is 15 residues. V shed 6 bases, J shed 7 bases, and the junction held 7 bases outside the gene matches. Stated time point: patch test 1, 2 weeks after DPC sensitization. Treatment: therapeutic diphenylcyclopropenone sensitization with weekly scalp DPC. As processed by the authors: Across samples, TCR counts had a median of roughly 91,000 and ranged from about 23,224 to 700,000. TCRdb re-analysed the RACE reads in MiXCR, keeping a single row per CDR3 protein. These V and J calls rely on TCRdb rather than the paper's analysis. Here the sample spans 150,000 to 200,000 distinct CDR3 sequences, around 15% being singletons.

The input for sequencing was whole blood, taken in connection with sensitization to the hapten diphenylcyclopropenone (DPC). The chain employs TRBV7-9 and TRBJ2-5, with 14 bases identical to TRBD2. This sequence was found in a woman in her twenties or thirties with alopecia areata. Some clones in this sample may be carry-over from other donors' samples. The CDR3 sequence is CASSPRLAGGVTQYF. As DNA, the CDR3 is TGTGCCAGCAGTCCTCGACTAGCGGGAGGGGTGACCCAGTACTTC.